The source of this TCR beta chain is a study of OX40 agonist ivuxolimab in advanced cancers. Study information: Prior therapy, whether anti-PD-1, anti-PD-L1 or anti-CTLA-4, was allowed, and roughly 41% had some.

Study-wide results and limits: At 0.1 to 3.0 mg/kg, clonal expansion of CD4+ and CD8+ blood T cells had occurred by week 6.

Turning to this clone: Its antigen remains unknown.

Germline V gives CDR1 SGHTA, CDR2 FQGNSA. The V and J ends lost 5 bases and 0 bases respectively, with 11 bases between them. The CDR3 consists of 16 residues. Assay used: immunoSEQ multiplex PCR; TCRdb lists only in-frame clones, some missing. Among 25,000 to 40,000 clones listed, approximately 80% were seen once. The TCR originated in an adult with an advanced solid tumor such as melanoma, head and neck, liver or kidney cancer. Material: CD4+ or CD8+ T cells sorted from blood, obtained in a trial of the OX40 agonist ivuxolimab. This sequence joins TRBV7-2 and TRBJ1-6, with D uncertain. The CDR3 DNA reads TGTGCCAGCAGCCCCCCGACCCTCTCCTATAATTCACCCCTCCACTTT. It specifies CASSPPTLSYNSPLHF.